Presented here are 10 T cell receptor beta chains from one specimen sequenced in a study of CD8+ T cells in alopecia areata. Extracted RNA was reverse transcribed into cDNA, the sequencing template. TCRdb's copy holds only in-frame clones and misses some; the assay was immunoSEQ multiplex PCR. The sample yields 130,000 to 150,000 clones, 82% seen once. The sample's treatment: oral pan-JAK inhibitor, 5-10 mg twice daily. Specimen: CD8+ T cells sorted from blood, collected at week 4, from a patient treated with tofacitinib. These receptors came from a human donor with alopecia areata.

The chain combines TRBV2 with TRBJ2-4; D may be TRBD1 (6 bases). Per germline, CDR1 SNHLY and CDR2 FYNNEI. Trimming removed 4 bases from V and 5 bases from J, with 9 bases in between. The length of the CDR3 is 13 residues. CDR3 sequence reads: CASSGPGENIQYF. The CDR3 DNA sequence: TGTGCCAGCAGTGGCCCAGGGGAAAACATTCAGTACTTC.

The V and J genes are TRBV27 and TRBJ2-5; TRBD2 is a possible D gene (5 bases). V lost 6 bases, J lost 4 bases, and 15 bases lay in between. CDR1 and CDR2 (germline): MNHEY, SMNVEV (reference sequence). The CDR3 loop spans 14 amino acids. In nucleotides, the CDR3 is TGTGCCAGCAGCTTAACTTTTGGAGGAGAGACCCAGTACTTC. Protein product: CASSLTFGGETQYF.

V is TRBV2 and J is TRBJ1-2; the match to TRBD1 covers 9 bases. CDR1 and CDR2 from the germline V gene are SNHLY and FYNNEI. The CDR3 runs to 13 residues. V shed 5 bases, J shed 7 bases, and the junction held 5 bases outside the gene matches. The CDR3 sequence: CASSPGQGLGYTF. CDR3 DNA sequence: TGTGCCAGCAGTCCGGGACAGGGTCTTGGCTACACCTTC.

V gene TRBV18 combines with J gene TRBJ2-5, with 10 positions matching TRBD2. Germline CDR1 and CDR2: KGHSH and LQKENI. The CDR3 has 18 residues. Unmatched junction bases numbered 7, after V lost 0 bases and J lost 0 bases. The CDR3 loop reads CASSPPPMTSGYQETQYF. CDR3 sequence (DNA): TGTGCCAGCTCACCACCCCCAATGACTAGCGGGTACCAAGAGACCCAGTACTTC.

Only one count was recorded for this clone. This rearrangement joins TRBV15 to TRBJ2-3; 8 bases agree with TRBD1. The V gene's germline CDR1 is LNHNV and CDR2 YYDKDF (reference sequence). CDR3 length: 14 residues. Unmatched junction bases numbered 3, after V lost 4 bases and J lost 3 bases. The CDR3 reads CATSTDRVTDTQYF. In DNA form, the CDR3 reads TGTGCCACCAGCACGGACAGGGTGACAGATACGCAGTATTTT.

The chain recombines TRBV15 with TRBJ2-5; D is uncertain. The CDR3 spans 15 residues. The V gene lost 2 bases and the J gene lost 2 bases, with 12 bases spanning the gap. Germline V gene sequence: CDR1 LNHNV, CDR2 YYDKDF (reference sequence). The CDR3 DNA reads TGTGCCACCAGCAGACTGCGAGGAGCTCAAGAGACCCAGTACTTC. Translating it yields CATSRLRGAQETQYF.

This sequence joins TRBV7-9 and TRBJ2-3; 7 nucleotides align to TRBD2. CDR3 size: 16 residues. The germline V gene has CDR1 SEHNR and CDR2 FQNEAQ (reference sequence). V was pared by 9 bases and J by 2 bases, with 14 bases of the junction left unmatched. The DNA of the CDR3 is TGTGCCAGTGAACGCCCGGGCGGGGGAACCACAGATACGCAGTATTTT. Translating gives CASERPGGGTTDTQYF.

The genes are TRBV27 and TRBJ1-5, with a possible D match to TRBD1 (6 bases). V lost 5 bases and J 4 bases, leaving 15 bases between the germline ends. Per germline, CDR1 MNHEY and CDR2 SMNVEV (reference sequence). The CDR3 consists of 15 residues. The CDR3 DNA reads TGTGCCAGCAGTGGTACAGGGACCCTGAATCAGCCCCAGCATTTT. Its translation is CASSGTGTLNQPQHF.

This clone was seen once. V usage is TRBV19 and J usage is TRBJ2-7, with D hard to call. This CDR3 comprises 11 residues. Germline V gives CDR1 LNHDA, CDR2 SQIVND (reference sequence). As DNA, the CDR3 is TGTACCATTGATGGTCTCGCACGACTGTACTTC. This codes for CTIDGLARLYF.

The chain recombines TRBV15 with TRBJ2-1; D remains unclear. Per the germline V gene, CDR1 is LNHNV and CDR2 is YYDKDF (reference sequence). Trimming left V 1 base short and J 4 bases short, with 11 bases between. CDR3 size: 15 residues. The CDR3 region has the DNA TGTGCCACCAGCAGAGTGGGCGGCCCATACAATGAGCAGTTCTTC. This translates into CATSRVGGPYNEQFF.